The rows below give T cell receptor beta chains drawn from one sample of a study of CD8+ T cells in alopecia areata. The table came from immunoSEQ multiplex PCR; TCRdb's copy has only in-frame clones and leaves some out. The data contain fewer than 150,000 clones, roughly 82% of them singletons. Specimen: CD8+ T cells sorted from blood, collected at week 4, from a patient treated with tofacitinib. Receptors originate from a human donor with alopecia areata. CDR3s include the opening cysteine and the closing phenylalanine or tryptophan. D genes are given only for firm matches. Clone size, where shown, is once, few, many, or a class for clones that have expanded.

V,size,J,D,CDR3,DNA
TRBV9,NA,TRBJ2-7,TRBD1,CASSDDRGDEQYF,TGTGCCAGCAGCGACGACAGGGGCGACGAGCAGTACTTC
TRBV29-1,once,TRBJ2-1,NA,CSVGPGQYNEQFF,TGCAGCGTTGGACCCGGACAGTACAATGAGCAGTTCTTC
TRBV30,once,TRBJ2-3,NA,CAWTGREADTQYF,TGTGCCTGGACGGGCAGGGAGGCAGATACGCAGTATTTT
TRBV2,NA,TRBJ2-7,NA,CASSERDYYEQYF,TGTGCCAGCAGTGAAAGGGATTACTACGAGCAGTACTTC
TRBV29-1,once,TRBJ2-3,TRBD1,CSVGTGTTDTQYF,TGCAGCGTTGGGACAGGAACCACAGATACGCAGTATTTT
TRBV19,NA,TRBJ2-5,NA,CASSITPGLQETQYF,TGTGCCAGTAGTATAACCCCAGGATTGCAAGAGACCCAGTACTTC
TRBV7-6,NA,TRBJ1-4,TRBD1,CASSLTGTGLNEKLFF,TGTGCCAGCAGCTTAACCGGGACAGGATTAAATGAAAAACTGTTTTTT
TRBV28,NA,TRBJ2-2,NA,CASSLSGLPGTGELFF,TGTGCCAGCAGCCTATCGGGACTCCCGGGCACCGGGGAGCTGTTTTTT
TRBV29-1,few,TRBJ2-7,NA,CSVEVDHREGSYEQYF,TGCAGCGTTGAAGTTGATCACCGAGAGGGCTCCTACGAGCAGTACTTC
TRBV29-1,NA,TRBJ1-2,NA,CSVEDLERGYGYTF,TGCAGCGTTGAAGATTTGGAAAGGGGCTATGGCTACACCTTC
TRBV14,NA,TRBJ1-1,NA,CASSPGGTWEGSTEAFF,TGTGCCAGCAGCCCCGGAGGCACCTGGGAGGGAAGCACTGAAGCTTTCTTT
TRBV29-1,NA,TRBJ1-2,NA,CSVDLGQGYGYTF,TGCAGCGTTGACTTGGGGCAGGGTTATGGCTACACCTTC
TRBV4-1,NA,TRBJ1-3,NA,CASSQEGGNTIYF,TGCGCCAGCAGCCAAGAGGGAGGAAACACCATATATTTT
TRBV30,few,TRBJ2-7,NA,CAWREVYEQYF,TGTGCCTGGAGAGAAGTCTACGAGCAGTACTTC
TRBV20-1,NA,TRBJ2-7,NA,CSARFGYEQYF,TGCAGTGCCCGGTTTGGCTACGAGCAGTACTTC
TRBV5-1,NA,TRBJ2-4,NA,CASSLTVAKNIQYF,TGCGCCAGCAGCTTAACGGTGGCCAAAAACATTCAGTACTTC
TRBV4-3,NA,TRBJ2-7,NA,CASSQGRGAYEQYF,TGCGCCAGCAGCCAAGGTAGGGGGGCCTACGAGCAGTACTTC
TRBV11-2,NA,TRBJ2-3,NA,CASRLVGGRSTDTQYF,TGTGCCAGCAGATTGGTGGGGGGGCGTAGCACAGATACGCAGTATTTT
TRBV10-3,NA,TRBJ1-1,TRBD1,CAINQGGGTEAFF,TGTGCCATCAATCAGGGGGGGGGCACTGAAGCTTTCTTT
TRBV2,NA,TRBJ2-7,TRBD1,CASSGGTGFSYEQYF,TGTGCCAGCAGTGGGGGGACAGGGTTCTCCTACGAGCAGTACTTC
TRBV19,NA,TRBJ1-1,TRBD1,CASSVTGARTEAFF,TGTGCCAGTAGTGTAACAGGGGCTCGCACTGAAGCTTTCTTT
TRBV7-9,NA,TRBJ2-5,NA,CASSYNLEETQYF,TGTGCCAGCAGTTACAATCTAGAAGAGACCCAGTACTTC
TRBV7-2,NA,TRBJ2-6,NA,CASSLGFTGANVLTF,TGTGCCAGCAGCTTAGGATTTACGGGGGCCAACGTCCTGACTTTC
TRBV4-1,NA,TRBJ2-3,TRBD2,CASSQRTSGVINAGTDTQYF,TGCGCCAGCAGCCAACGGACTAGCGGGGTCATTAATGCTGGCACAGATACGCAGTATTTT
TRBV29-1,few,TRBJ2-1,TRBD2,CSAYLLAGGYNEQFF,TGCAGCGCTTACCTTCTAGCGGGGGGGTACAATGAGCAGTTCTTC
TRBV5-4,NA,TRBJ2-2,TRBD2,CASSVIAGGFGSGELFF,TGTGCCAGCAGCGTTATAGCGGGGGGCTTCGGATCCGGGGAGCTGTTTTTT
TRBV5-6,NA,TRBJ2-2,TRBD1,CASSFRTGTGSTGELFF,TGTGCCAGCAGCTTTAGAACCGGGACAGGGTCTACCGGGGAGCTGTTTTTT
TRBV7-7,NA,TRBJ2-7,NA,CASSLEPTDLYEQYF,TGTGCTAGCAGCTTAGAGCCCACAGATCTCTACGAGCAGTACTTC